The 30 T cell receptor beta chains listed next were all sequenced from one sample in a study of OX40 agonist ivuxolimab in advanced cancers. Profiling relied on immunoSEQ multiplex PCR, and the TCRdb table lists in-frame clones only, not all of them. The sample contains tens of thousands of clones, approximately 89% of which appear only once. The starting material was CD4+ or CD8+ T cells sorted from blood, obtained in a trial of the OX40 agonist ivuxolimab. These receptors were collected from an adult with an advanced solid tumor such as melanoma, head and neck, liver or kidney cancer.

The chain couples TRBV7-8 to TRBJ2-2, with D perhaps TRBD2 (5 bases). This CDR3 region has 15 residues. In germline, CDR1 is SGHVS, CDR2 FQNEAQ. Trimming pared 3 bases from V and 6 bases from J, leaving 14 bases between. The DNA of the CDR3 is TGTGCCAGCAGCTTGCGGGTGGGATGGGCCGGGGAGCTGTTTTTT. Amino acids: CASSLRVGWAGELFF.

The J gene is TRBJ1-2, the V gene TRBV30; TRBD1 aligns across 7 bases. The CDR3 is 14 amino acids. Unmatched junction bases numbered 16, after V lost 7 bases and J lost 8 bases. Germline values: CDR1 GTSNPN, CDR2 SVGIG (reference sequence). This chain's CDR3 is CASGRAGGGVGYTF. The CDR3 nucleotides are TGTGCCTCTGGAAGGGCAGGGGGAGGCGTGGGCTACACCTTC.

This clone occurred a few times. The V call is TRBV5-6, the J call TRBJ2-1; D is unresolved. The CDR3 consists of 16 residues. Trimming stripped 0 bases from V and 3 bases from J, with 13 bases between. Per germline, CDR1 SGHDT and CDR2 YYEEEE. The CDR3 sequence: CASSLDGGEYYNEQFF. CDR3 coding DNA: TGTGCCAGCAGCTTGGATGGTGGGGAATACTACAATGAGCAGTTCTTC. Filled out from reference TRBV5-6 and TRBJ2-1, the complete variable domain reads DAGVTQSPTHLIKTRGQQVTLRCSPKSGHDTVSWYQQALGQGPQFIFQYYEEEERQRGNFPDRFSGHQFPNYSSELNVNALLLGDSALYLCASSLDGGEYYNEQFFGPGTRLTVL.

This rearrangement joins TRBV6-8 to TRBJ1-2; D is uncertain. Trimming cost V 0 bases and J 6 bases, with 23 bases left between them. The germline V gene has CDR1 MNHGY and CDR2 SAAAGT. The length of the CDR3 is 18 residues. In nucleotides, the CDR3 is TGTGCCAGCAGTTACTCGATCGGTATAGACGGAACCCGGAATGGCTACACCTTC. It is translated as CASSYSIGIDGTRNGYTF.

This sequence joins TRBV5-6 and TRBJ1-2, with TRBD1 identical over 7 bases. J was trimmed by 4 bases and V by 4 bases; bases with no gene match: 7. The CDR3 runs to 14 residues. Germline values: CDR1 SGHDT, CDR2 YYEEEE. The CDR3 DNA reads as TGTGCCAGCAGCATTCGTACAGGGGCCTATGGCTACACCTTC. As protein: CASSIRTGAYGYTF.

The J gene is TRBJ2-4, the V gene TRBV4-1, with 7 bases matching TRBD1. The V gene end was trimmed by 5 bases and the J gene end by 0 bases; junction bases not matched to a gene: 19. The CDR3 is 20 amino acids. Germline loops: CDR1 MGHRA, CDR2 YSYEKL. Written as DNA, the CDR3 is TGCGCCAGCAGCTTTCTACCCCAGGGGGTCTCACGAATAGCCAAAAACATTCAGTACTTC. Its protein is CASSFLPQGVSRIAKNIQYF.

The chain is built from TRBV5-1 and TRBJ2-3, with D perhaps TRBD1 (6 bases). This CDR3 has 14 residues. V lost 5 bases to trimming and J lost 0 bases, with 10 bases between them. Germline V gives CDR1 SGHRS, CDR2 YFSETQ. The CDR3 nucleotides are TGCGCCAGCAGTTGGACAGATAGCACAGATACGCAGTATTTT. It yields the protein CASSWTDSTDTQYF. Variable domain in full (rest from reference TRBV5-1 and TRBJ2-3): KAGVTQTPRYLIKTRGQQVTLSCSPISGHRSVSWYQQTPGQGLQFLFEYFSETQRNKGNFPGRFSGRQFSNSRSEMNVSTLELGDSALYLCASSWTDSTDTQYFGPGTRLTVL.

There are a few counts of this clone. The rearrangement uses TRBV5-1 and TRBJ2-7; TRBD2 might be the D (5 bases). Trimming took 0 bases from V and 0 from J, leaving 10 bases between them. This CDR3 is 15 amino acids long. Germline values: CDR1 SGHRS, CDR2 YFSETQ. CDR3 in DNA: TGCGCCAGCAGCTTGGTCTCGGGGTACTCCTACGAGCAGTACTTC. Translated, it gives CASSLVSGYSYEQYF.

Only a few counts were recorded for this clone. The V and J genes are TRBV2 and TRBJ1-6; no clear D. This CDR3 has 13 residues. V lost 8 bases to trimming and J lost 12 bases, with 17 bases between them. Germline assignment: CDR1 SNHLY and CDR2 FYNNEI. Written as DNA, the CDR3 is TGTGCCAGCCCGGTCGGTGAAGGAAGACCCCTCCACTTT. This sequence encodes CASPVGEGRPLHF.

The CDR3 DNA follows: TGTGCCAGCAGCCCGACAGGGGCGCATGAAAAACTGTTTTTT. It is translated as CASSPTGAHEKLFF. The chain links TRBV6-5 to TRBJ1-4; 8 nucleotides match TRBD1. The CDR3 runs to 14 residues. CDR1 and CDR2 (germline): MNHEY, SVGAGI. V dropped 6 bases and J dropped 6; count of bases not matched to a gene: 6.

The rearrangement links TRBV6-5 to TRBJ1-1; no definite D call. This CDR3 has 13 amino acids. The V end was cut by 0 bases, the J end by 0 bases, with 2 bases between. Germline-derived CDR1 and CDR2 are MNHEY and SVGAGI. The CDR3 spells CASSYSLNTEAFF. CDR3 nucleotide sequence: TGTGCCAGCAGTTACTCACTGAACACTGAAGCTTTCTTT.

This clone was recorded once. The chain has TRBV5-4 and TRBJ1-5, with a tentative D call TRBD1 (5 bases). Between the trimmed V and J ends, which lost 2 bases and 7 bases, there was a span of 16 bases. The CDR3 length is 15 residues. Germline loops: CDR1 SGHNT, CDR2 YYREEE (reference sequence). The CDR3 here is CASSLDGRVGQPQHF. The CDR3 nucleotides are TGTGCCAGCAGCTTAGATGGCAGGGTGGGACAGCCCCAGCATTTT. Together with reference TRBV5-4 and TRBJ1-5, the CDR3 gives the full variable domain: ETGVTQSPTHLIKTRGQQVTLRCSSQSGHNTVSWYQQALGQGPQFIFQYYREEENGRGNFPPRFSGLQFPNYSSELNVNALELDDSALYLCASSLDGRVGQPQHFGDGTRLSIL.

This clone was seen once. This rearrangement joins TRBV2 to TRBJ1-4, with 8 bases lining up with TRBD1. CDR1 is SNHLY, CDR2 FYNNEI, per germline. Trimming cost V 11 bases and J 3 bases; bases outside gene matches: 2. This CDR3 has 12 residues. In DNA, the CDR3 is TGTGCCGGACAGGGCTCTAATGAAAAACTGTTTTTT. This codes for CAGQGSNEKLFF.

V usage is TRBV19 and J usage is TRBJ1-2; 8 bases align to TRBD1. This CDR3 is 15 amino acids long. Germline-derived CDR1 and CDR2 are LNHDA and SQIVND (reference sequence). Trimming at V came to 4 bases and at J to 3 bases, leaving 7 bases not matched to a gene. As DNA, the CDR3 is TGTGCCAGTAGTAGCCCCGCAGGGGGCGACTATGGCTACACCTTC. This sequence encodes CASSSPAGGDYGYTF.

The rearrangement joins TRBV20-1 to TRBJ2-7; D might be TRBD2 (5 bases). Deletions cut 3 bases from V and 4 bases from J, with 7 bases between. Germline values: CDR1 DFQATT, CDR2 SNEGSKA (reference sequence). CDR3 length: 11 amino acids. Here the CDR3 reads CSAREAYEQYF. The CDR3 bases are TGCAGTGCTAGGGAGGCGTACGAGCAGTACTTC.

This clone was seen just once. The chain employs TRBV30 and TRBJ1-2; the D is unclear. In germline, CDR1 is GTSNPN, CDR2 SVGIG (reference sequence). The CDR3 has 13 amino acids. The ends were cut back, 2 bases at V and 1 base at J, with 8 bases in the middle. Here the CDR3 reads CAWSTAGNYGYTF. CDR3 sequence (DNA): TGTGCCTGGAGTACGGCCGGTAACTATGGCTACACCTTC.

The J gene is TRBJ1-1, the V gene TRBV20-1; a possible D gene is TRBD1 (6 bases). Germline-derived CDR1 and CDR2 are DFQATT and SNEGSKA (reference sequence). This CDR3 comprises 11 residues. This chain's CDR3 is CSQGKNTEAFF. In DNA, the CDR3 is TGCAGCCAGGGGAAGAACACTGAAGCTTTCTTT.

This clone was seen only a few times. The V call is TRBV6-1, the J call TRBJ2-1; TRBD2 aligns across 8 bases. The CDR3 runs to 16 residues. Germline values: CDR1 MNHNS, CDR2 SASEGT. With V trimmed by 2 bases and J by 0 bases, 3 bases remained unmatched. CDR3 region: CASSESGGRSYNEQFF. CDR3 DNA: TGTGCCAGCAGTGAAAGCGGGGGCCGCTCCTACAATGAGCAGTTCTTC.

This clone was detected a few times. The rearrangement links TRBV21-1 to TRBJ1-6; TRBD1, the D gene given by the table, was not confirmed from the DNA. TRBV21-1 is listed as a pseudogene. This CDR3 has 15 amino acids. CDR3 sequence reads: CASSSRVQGGSPLHF. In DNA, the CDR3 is TGTGCCAGCAGCTCTCGAGTACAGGGTGGCTCACCCCTCCACTTT.

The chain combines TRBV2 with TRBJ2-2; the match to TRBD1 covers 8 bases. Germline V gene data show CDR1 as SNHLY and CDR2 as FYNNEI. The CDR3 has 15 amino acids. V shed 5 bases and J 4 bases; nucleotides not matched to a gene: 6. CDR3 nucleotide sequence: TGTGCCAGCAGTCCCCGGGACAGGCCCACCGGGGAGCTGTTTTTT. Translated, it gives CASSPRDRPTGELFF.

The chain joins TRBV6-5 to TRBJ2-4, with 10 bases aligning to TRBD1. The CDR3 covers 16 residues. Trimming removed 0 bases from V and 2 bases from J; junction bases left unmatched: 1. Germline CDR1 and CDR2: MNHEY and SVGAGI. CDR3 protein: CASSYSGQGTKNIQYF. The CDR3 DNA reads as TGTGCCAGCAGTTACTCGGGACAGGGGACCAAAAACATTCAGTACTTC.

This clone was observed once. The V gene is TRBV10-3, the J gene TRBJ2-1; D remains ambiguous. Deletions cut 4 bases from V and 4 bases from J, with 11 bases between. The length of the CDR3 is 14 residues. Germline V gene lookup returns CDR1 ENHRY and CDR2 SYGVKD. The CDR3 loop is CAISAGRLYNEQFF. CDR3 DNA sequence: TGTGCCATCAGTGCGGGTAGGTTATACAATGAGCAGTTCTTC.

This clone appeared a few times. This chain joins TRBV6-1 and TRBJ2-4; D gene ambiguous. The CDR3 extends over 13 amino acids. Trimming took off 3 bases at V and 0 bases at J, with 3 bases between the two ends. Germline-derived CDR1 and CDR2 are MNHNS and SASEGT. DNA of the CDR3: TGTGCCAGCAGTGAGGGAGCCAAAAACATTCAGTACTTC. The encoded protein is CASSEGAKNIQYF.

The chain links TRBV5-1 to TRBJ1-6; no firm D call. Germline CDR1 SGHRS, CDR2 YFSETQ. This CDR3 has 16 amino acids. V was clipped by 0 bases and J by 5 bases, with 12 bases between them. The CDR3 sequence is CASSLESVGDNSPLHF. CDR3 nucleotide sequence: TGCGCCAGCAGCTTGGAATCTGTTGGGGATAATTCACCCCTCCACTTT.

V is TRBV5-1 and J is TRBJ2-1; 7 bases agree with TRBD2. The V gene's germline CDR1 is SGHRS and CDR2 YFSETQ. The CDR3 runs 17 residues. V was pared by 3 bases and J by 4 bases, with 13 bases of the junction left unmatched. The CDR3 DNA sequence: TGCGCCAGCAGCTCCGGGCGGGGAGGGGTAGGGTACAATGAGCAGTTCTTC. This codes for CASSSGRGGVGYNEQFF.

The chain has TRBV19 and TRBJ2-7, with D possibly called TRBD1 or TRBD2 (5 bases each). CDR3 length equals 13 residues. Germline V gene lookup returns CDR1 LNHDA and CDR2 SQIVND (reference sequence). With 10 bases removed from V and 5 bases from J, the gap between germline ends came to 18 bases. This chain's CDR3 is CATAEGLTNEQYF. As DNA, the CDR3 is TGTGCCACCGCCGAGGGGCTAACCAACGAGCAGTACTTC.

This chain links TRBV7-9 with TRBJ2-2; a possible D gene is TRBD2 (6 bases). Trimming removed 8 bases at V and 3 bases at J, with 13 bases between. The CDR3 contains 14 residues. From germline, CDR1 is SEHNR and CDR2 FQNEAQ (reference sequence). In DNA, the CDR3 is TGTGCCAGCGGCCGGGAGCTGGACACCGGGGAGCTGTTTTTT. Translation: CASGRELDTGELFF.

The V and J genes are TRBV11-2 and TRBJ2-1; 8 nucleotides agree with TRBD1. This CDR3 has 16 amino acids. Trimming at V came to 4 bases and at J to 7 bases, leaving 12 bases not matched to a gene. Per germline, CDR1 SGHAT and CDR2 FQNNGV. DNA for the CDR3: TGTGCCAGCAGCTCCACCTCAGGGGGCGCGCGTAATGAGCAGTTCTTC. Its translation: CASSSTSGGARNEQFF. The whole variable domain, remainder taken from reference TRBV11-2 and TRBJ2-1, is EAGVAQSPRYKIIEKRQSVAFWCNPISGHATLYWYQQILGQGPKLLIQFQNNGVVDDSQLPKDRFSAERLKGVDSTLKIQPAKLEDSAVYLCASSSTSGGARNEQFFGPGTRLTVL.

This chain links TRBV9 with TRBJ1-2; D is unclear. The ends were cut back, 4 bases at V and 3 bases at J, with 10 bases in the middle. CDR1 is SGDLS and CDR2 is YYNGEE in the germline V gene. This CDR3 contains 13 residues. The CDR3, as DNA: TGTGCCAGCAGCTTCGGAACTTACTATGGCTACACCTTC. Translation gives CASSFGTYYGYTF.

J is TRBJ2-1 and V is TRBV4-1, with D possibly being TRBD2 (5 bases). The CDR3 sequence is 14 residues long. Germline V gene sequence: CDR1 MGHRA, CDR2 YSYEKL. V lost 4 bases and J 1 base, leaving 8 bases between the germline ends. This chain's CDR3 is CASSPPGSYNEQFF. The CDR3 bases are TGCGCCAGCAGCCCCCCGGGGTCCTACAATGAGCAGTTCTTC.